The clone carrying this T cell receptor (beta chain) was observed at least ten times. As yet, its antigen is unknown. These data originate in a study of identical twins. The V and J ends lost 5 bases and 5 bases respectively, with 9 bases between them. This CDR3 spans 12 amino acids. Whole-study findings and limits: Compared with models, monozygotic twins showed more out-of-frame TCR alpha sharing. When twins shared out-of-frame alpha sequences, those sequences had excess low generation probability. Because invariant MAIT and iNKT cells could be present, zero-insertion analyses could be partly confounded. Fewer insertions were carried by abundant cord blood beta clonotypes, but none was seen in memory repertoires.

TCRdb reanalysed the 5' RACE reads using MiXCR and keeps one entry per CDR3 protein. Among about 280,000 distinct CDR3 sequences, more than 6.5% were seen once, and the ten largest hold roughly 2%. These records were also assigned to another study, of yellow fever vaccine responses in identical twins.

This rearrangement joins TRBV12-3 or TRBV12-4 to TRBJ2-5; no definite D call. Sequencing was performed on memory (CD45RO+) T cells sorted from blood. The TCR was taken from a woman under 30 in good health. The CDR3 is CASSPTAETQYF. The CDR3, as DNA: TGTGCCAGCAGTCCCACAGCGGAGACCCAGTACTTC.